Below are 17 T cell receptor beta chains sequenced from a single sample in a study of blood T cell repertoires in COVID-19. The data were produced by immunoSEQ multiplex PCR, yet TCRdb's version contains in-frame clones alone and is incomplete. The sample lists fewer than 200,000 clones, more than 60% occurring once. Sequenced sample: peripheral blood. The receptors originated from a man between 65 and 85 years old with acute or convalescent COVID-19.

V is TRBV19 and J is TRBJ2-6; D call uncertain. Germline V gene lookup returns CDR1 LNHDA and CDR2 SQIVND (reference sequence). V dropped 0 bases and J dropped 2 bases, with 5 bases sitting between them. There are 15 residues in the CDR3. CDR3 in DNA: TGTGCCAGTAGTATAGACCCAGCTGGGGCCAACGTCCTGACTTTC. It translates to CASSIDPAGANVLTF.

The chain couples TRBV19 to TRBJ2-5, with D possibly being TRBD1 (5 bases). The germline gives CDR1 LNHDA, CDR2 SQIVND (reference sequence). The length of the CDR3 is 14 residues. Between the trimmed V and J ends, which lost 3 bases and 5 bases, there was a span of 13 bases. The CDR3 nucleotides are TGTGCCAGTAGTATGTCCAGGGCCGGGGAGACCCAGTACTTC. Translation: CASSMSRAGETQYF.

J is TRBJ1-2 and V is TRBV5-6; 7 bases are shared with TRBD1. The CDR3 runs to 15 residues. Unmatched junction bases numbered 7, after V lost 4 bases and J lost 1 base. The germline gives CDR1 SGHDT, CDR2 YYEEEE. CDR3 sequence: CASSGTAGLNYGYTF. The CDR3 bases are TGTGCCAGCAGCGGGACAGCTGGCCTTAACTATGGCTACACCTTC.

This chain links TRBV29-1 with TRBJ2-3; 12 bases map to TRBD1. This CDR3 has 14 residues. V lost 7 bases and J lost 4; bases outside the gene matches: 6. Germline assignment: CDR1 SQVTM and CDR2 ANQGSEA. CDR3 protein: CSATGTGGADTQYF. The CDR3 nucleotides are TGCAGCGCCACCGGGACAGGGGGCGCAGATACGCAGTATTTT.

The gene calls are TRBV3-1 (or the pseudogene TRBV3-2) and TRBJ1-1, with 7 positions matching TRBD1. This CDR3 spans 13 amino acids. CDR1 is LGHDT and CDR2 is YNNKEL in the germline V gene (reference sequence). V shed 4 bases, J shed 11 bases, and the junction held 10 bases outside the gene matches. The CDR3 spells CASSRDTGAKAFF. CDR3 bases: TGTGCCAGCAGCCGGGACACAGGGGCAAAGGCTTTCTTT.

This chain connects TRBV13 to TRBJ2-3, with a tentative D call TRBD2 (6 bases). Germline lookup yields CDR1 PRHDT and CDR2 FYEKMQ (reference sequence). V was cut by 5 bases and J by 1 base, with 16 bases left in between. The CDR3 spans 16 residues. The CDR3 DNA reads TGTGCCAGCAGCCACCTGGGGCGGGGAGGCACAGATACGCAGTATTTT. Its translation is CASSHLGRGGTDTQYF. Based on the CDR3 plus reference TRBV13 and TRBJ2-3, the full variable domain is AAGVIQSPRHLIKEKRETATLKCYPIPRHDTVYWYQQGPGQDPQFLISFYEKMQSDKGSIPDRFSAQQFSDYHSELNMSSLELGDSALYFCASSHLGRGGTDTQYFGPGTRLTVL.

V gene TRBV7-6 combines with J gene TRBJ2-1; 7 bases map to TRBD2. V trimming: 1 base; J trimming: 3 bases; junction bases outside the gene matches: 3. From germline, CDR1 is SGHVS and CDR2 FNYEAQ. The CDR3 totals 15 residues. The DNA of the CDR3 is TGTGCCAGCAGCTTAGGTGGGGGGGACTACAATGAGCAGTTCTTC. Translated, it gives CASSLGGGDYNEQFF.

V and J are TRBV6-2 or TRBV6-3 and TRBJ2-2; weak D call: TRBD2 (6 bases). Germline assignment: CDR1 MNHEY and CDR2 SVGEGT. This CDR3 has 12 amino acids. Trimming took off 5 bases at V and 6 bases at J, with 7 bases between the two ends. The CDR3 DNA reads TGTGCCAGCAGTCGACTAGCCGGGGAGCTGTTTTTT. The encoded protein is CASSRLAGELFF.

V usage is TRBV5-1 and J usage is TRBJ2-5; 8 bases are shared with TRBD2. The CDR3 sequence is 16 residues long. The J segment lost 4 bases and the V segment lost 1 base, leaving 9 bases of the junction unmatched. Germline CDR1 and CDR2: SGHRS and YFSETQ. CDR3 sequence reads: CASSLILAASRETQYF. CDR3 DNA sequence: TGCGCCAGCAGCTTGATACTAGCGGCCTCCCGAGAGACCCAGTACTTC.

The V call is TRBV28, the J call TRBJ1-5, with no clear D. V was shortened by 5 bases and J by 5 bases, with 16 bases between the two germline ends. The CDR3 totals 15 residues. From germline, CDR1 is MDHEN and CDR2 SYDVKM. The CDR3: CASSPRTDSDQPQHF. The CDR3 bases are TGTGCCAGCAGTCCCCGGACGGACTCAGATCAGCCCCAGCATTTT.

The table lists this clone with a few counts. The V and J genes are TRBV6-5 and TRBJ2-5, with D possibly matching TRBD2 (5 bases). Germline values: CDR1 MNHEY, CDR2 SVGAGI. The CDR3 runs 13 residues. Trimming left V 6 bases short and J 3 bases short, with 11 bases between. CDR3 sequence reads: CASRDGVKETQYF. DNA for the CDR3: TGTGCCAGCAGAGACGGGGTGAAAGAGACCCAGTACTTC.

This clone showed up just once. The rearrangement links TRBV7-6 to TRBJ2-3; 9 bases line up with TRBD2. V lost 5 bases to trimming and J lost 0 bases; unmatched junction nucleotides: 3. The V gene's germline CDR1 is SGHVS and CDR2 FNYEAQ. CDR3 length: 15 residues. This CDR3 reads CASSLSGGSTDTQYF. In nucleotides, the CDR3 is TGTGCCAGCAGCCTTAGCGGGGGTAGCACAGATACGCAGTATTTT.

The genes are TRBV5-1 and TRBJ2-1; possibly TRBD2 for D (5 bases). The germline gives CDR1 SGHRS, CDR2 YFSETQ. There are 15 residues in the CDR3. Trimming removed 0 bases from V and 4 bases from J, with 11 bases in between. The CDR3 DNA is TGCGCCAGCAGCTTGGGGTCGGCGGGTTACAATGAGCAGTTCTTC. As protein: CASSLGSAGYNEQFF.

In this sample, this clone turned up a few times. V and J are TRBV7-9 and TRBJ1-1; a possible D gene is TRBD1 (5 bases). This CDR3 has 15 residues. Germline assignment: CDR1 SEHNR and CDR2 FQNEAQ (reference sequence). Trimming shortened V by 5 bases and J by 6 bases, and 19 bases separated the two germline ends. In DNA, the CDR3 is TGTGCCAGCAGCCAGTACAGGACAACTGATTCTGAAGCTTTCTTT. Protein: CASSQYRTTDSEAFF.

The chain combines TRBV5-1 with TRBJ2-7; D unclear. CDR1 SGHRS and CDR2 YFSETQ come from the germline V gene. This CDR3 comprises 12 residues. Trimming pared 0 bases from V and 3 bases from J, leaving 4 bases between. Here the CDR3 reads CASSLGDYEQYF. CDR3 DNA: TGCGCCAGCAGCTTGGGAGACTACGAGCAGTACTTC.

The CDR3 sequence: CASRGTSGRTKQFF. Here the CDR3 DNA reads TGTGCCAGCAGGGGTACTAGCGGGAGGACGAAGCAGTTCTTC. V is TRBV6-5 and J is TRBJ2-1; 12 bases are shared with TRBD2. This CDR3 contains 14 residues. The V gene's germline CDR1 is MNHEY and CDR2 SVGAGI. V lost 6 bases and J lost 11; bases outside the gene matches: 8.

This clone was counted a single time. The J gene is TRBJ1-6, the V gene TRBV7-9, with unresolved D. V was clipped by 5 bases and J by 8 bases, with 13 bases between them. CDR1 and CDR2 from the germline V gene are SEHNR and FQNEAQ (reference sequence). This CDR3 has 14 residues. DNA for the CDR3: TGTGCCAGCAGCGGCAGAGGGCTTTATTCACCCCTCCACTTT. It is translated as CASSGRGLYSPLHF.